This T cell receptor beta chain was captured in a study of blood T cell repertoires in COVID-19. Original data processing: Estimates of nucleated cell counts were drawn from the amplification of reference gene primers. Sequencing was performed with immunoSEQ multiplex PCR; in TCRdb, only in-frame clones are kept and a portion is missing. V and J calls and clone size are those listed in that table; D and trimming were worked out from the DNA. The table records over 350,000 clones, more than 85% of them present only once. Material for sequencing was peripheral blood. This sequence originates from a woman between 25 and 40 years old with acute or convalescent COVID-19.

CDR3 sequence (DNA): TGTGCCAGCACCTCCGATCGGGTTTTGGGCTACACCTTC. This encodes CASTSDRVLGYTF. The J gene is TRBJ1-2, the V gene TRBV11-2; D not resolved. The ends were cut back, 7 bases at V and 8 bases at J, with 17 bases in the middle. Germline-derived CDR1 and CDR2 are SGHAT and FQNNGV. The CDR3 has 13 amino acids.